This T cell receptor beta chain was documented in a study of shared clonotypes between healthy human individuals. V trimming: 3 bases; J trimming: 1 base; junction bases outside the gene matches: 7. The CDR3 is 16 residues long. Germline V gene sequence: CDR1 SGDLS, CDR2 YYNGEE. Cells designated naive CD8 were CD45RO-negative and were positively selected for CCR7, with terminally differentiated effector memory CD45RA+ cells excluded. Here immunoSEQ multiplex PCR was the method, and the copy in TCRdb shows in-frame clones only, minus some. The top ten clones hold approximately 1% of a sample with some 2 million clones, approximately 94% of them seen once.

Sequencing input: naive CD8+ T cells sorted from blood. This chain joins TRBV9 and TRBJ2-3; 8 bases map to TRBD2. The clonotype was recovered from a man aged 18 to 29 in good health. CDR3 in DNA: TGTGCCAGCAGCGGAGAGCGGGAGATGGGCACAGATACGCAGTATTTT. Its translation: CASSGEREMGTDTQYF.